This T cell receptor beta chain was captured by sequencing in a study of blood T cell repertoires in COVID-19. At the level of the study: Specimens from acute and convalescent COVID-19 originated in the United States, Italy and Spain. PBMCs, B-cell-depleted T cells, or T cells provided the cDNA or gDNA that made up the material.

Looked up from germline, CDR1 is SNHLY and CDR2 is FYNNEI. Between the trimmed V and J ends, which lost 2 bases and 9 bases, there was a span of 11 bases. This CDR3 has 12 residues. One Seattle source followed patients from active infection through their disease course. In the original processing: Scientists estimated how many nucleated cells there were by amplifying reference gene primers. TCRdb keeps only in-frame clones here, not all; method: immunoSEQ multiplex PCR. That table gives V, J and clone size, and the DNA gave D and trimming. The data hold over 200,000 clones, with 85% to 90% observed a single time.

V and J are TRBV2 and TRBJ2-7; D is ambiguous. The TCR sequence derives from a man over 45 with COVID-19, enrolled during active disease. The material sequenced was peripheral blood. CDR3 sequence (DNA): TGTGCCAGCAGTGAACCAGGCCCACTGCAGTACTTC. Translation gives CASSEPGPLQYF.